The 28 T cell receptor beta chains presented below share a single source sample, sequenced in a study of shared clonotypes between healthy human individuals. Naive CD8 cells, CD45RO-negative and positively selected for CCR7, excluded terminally differentiated effector memory CD45RA+ cells. TCRdb's table, derived via immunoSEQ multiplex PCR, lists solely in-frame clones and lacks some. The sample has approximately 1.9 million clones; 80% to 95% are singletons. Material for sequencing was naive CD8+ T cells from PBMCs. The receptors were sampled from a young man in good health. Some clones in this sample may be carry-over from other donors' samples.

The J gene is TRBJ2-1, the V gene TRBV19, with 8 positions matching TRBD1. V gave up 1 base and J gave up 7 bases; unmatched junction bases: 3. CDR3 size: 14 residues. The V gene's germline CDR1 is LNHDA and CDR2 SQIVND (reference sequence). In DNA, the CDR3 is TGTGCCAGTAGTATAGTGCAGGGGGCAAATGAGCAGTTCTTC. Residues: CASSIVQGANEQFF.

The V call is TRBV18, the J call TRBJ1-2, with D possibly being TRBD1 (6 bases). V lost 2 bases, J lost 8 bases, and 21 bases lay in between. Germline CDR1 reads KGHSH; CDR2 reads LQKENI. This CDR3 is 16 amino acids long. The CDR3 sequence: CASSPEGDTPWHGYTF. In DNA, the CDR3 is TGTGCCAGCTCACCAGAGGGGGACACTCCTTGGCACGGCTACACCTTC.

The chain combines TRBV7-9 with TRBJ2-7, with D perhaps matching TRBD2 (6 bases). Between the trimmed V and J ends, which lost 2 bases and 5 bases, there was a span of 16 bases. CDR1 SEHNR and CDR2 FQNEAQ come from the germline V gene (reference sequence). This CDR3 spans 15 amino acids. The CDR3 spells CASSLMEGTVHEQYF. CDR3 coding DNA: TGTGCCAGCAGCTTAATGGAGGGTACGGTCCACGAGCAGTACTTC.

The V and J genes are TRBV13 and TRBJ2-7; 14 bases agree with TRBD2. Unmatched junction bases numbered 6, after V lost 5 bases and J lost 3 bases. Germline lookup yields CDR1 PRHDT and CDR2 FYEKMQ (reference sequence). This CDR3 has 16 amino acids. Here the CDR3 DNA reads TGTGCCAGCAGCCCAGGACTAGCGGGAGGTAACTACGAGCAGTACTTC. Translated, it gives CASSPGLAGGNYEQYF.

The chain links TRBV7-9 to TRBJ2-1, with a possible D match to TRBD2 (5 bases). V lost 3 bases and J lost 6, with 12 bases in between. Germline V gives CDR1 SEHNR, CDR2 FQNEAQ (reference sequence). This CDR3 comprises 14 residues. Here the CDR3 reads CASSFGGPPNEQFF. The CDR3 DNA sequence: TGTGCCAGCAGCTTCGGCGGGCCCCCCAATGAGCAGTTCTTC.

The genes are TRBV18 and TRBJ2-3; D might be TRBD2 (7 bases). Per germline, CDR1 KGHSH and CDR2 LQKENI. The V and J ends lost 3 bases and 5 bases respectively, with 12 bases between them. The CDR3 has 14 residues. CDR3 in amino acids: CASSPGGAGDTQYF. The CDR3 region has the DNA TGTGCCAGCTCACCTGGGGGGGCTGGAGATACGCAGTATTTT.

The rearrangement links TRBV5-1 to TRBJ2-1, with TRBD2 matching 13 bases. Germline V gene sequence: CDR1 SGHRS, CDR2 YFSETQ. V was pared by 2 bases and J by 7 bases, with 6 bases of the junction left unmatched. The CDR3 sequence is 16 residues long. CDR3 in amino acids: CASSFPRTSGSNEQFF. The CDR3 bases are TGCGCCAGCAGCTTCCCTCGGACTAGCGGGAGTAATGAGCAGTTCTTC.

This clone was seen just once. The identical CDR3 is also encoded by other nucleotide sequences in the sample. The chain has TRBV27 and TRBJ2-1, with D perhaps matching TRBD1 (5 bases). The CDR3 sequence is 12 residues long. Per the germline V gene, CDR1 is MNHEY and CDR2 is SMNVEV (reference sequence). V dropped 2 bases and J dropped 10 bases, with 9 bases sitting between them. CDR3: CASSLGAAEQFF. The CDR3 nucleotides read TGTGCCAGCAGTTTAGGGGCGGCGGAGCAGTTCTTC.

This clone occurred once. The rearrangement uses TRBV28 and TRBJ2-5; 7 bases line up with TRBD1. Unmatched junction bases numbered 5, after V lost 1 base and J lost 0 bases. CDR3 size: 16 residues. The germline V gene has CDR1 MDHEN and CDR2 SYDVKM. This CDR3 is CASSLFRQGYQETQYF. CDR3 nucleotides: TGTGCCAGCAGTTTATTCCGACAGGGCTACCAAGAGACCCAGTACTTC.

The V and J genes are TRBV5-6 and TRBJ2-7; 9 positions agree with TRBD1. J gave up 6 bases and V 4 bases, and 11 bases lay outside the gene matches. In germline, CDR1 is SGHDT, CDR2 YYEEEE. This CDR3 is 15 amino acids long. CDR3 residues: CASSAGGQGGGEQYF. The CDR3, as DNA: TGTGCCAGCAGCGCCGGGGGACAGGGAGGCGGCGAGCAGTACTTC.

The chain carries TRBV28 and TRBJ1-5; no clear D. The CDR3 extends over 13 amino acids. Germline CDR1 MDHEN, CDR2 SYDVKM. Trimming took 7 bases from V and 3 from J, leaving 10 bases between them. CDR3 in amino acids: CASKWTANQPQHF. The CDR3 coding sequence is TGTGCCAGCAAATGGACCGCCAATCAGCCCCAGCATTTT.

V usage is TRBV4-3 and J usage is TRBJ1-4; 8 bases line up with TRBD1. Germline V lookup: CDR1 LGHNA, CDR2 YSLEER. Trimming removed 1 base from V and 11 bases from J; junction bases left unmatched: 15. This CDR3 spans 17 amino acids. CDR3 in DNA: TGCGCCAGCAGCCAAGGCGGACAGGGACCCCTTCTTTGGAAACTGTTTTTT. Translation gives CASSQGGQGPLLWKLFF.

The J gene is TRBJ1-1, the V gene TRBV30, with D maybe TRBD1 (5 bases). In germline, CDR1 is GTSNPN, CDR2 SVGIG (reference sequence). CDR3 size: 15 residues. V shed 3 bases and J shed 8 bases, with 22 bases lying between them. This chain's CDR3 is CAWRGTDNPSNEAFF. In nucleotides, the CDR3 is TGTGCCTGGAGGGGGACGGACAATCCCTCCAACGAAGCTTTCTTT.

The V and J genes are TRBV11-2 and TRBJ2-7, with TRBD2 matching over 7 bases. This CDR3 contains 15 residues. The ends lost 1 base at V and 6 bases at J; junction bases unmatched: 9. The germline V gene has CDR1 SGHAT and CDR2 FQNNGV. CDR3 loop: CASSLGVGGPPEQYF. In DNA form, the CDR3 reads TGTGCCAGCAGCTTAGGAGTGGGAGGGCCCCCCGAGCAGTACTTC.

The CDR3 region is CASSPWTSGTDTQYF. DNA of the CDR3: TGTGCCAGCAGCCCATGGACTAGCGGCACAGATACGCAGTATTTT. The chain is built from TRBV7-2 and TRBJ2-3; 9 bases are shared with TRBD2. The V gene end was trimmed by 5 bases and the J gene end by 1 base; junction bases not matched to a gene: 4. The CDR3 extends over 15 amino acids. Germline V gives CDR1 SGHTA, CDR2 FQGNSA.

The CDR3 DNA is TGTGCCACCGGACTAGCGGGCACAGATACGCAGTATTTT. Protein sequence: CATGLAGTDTQYF. V usage is TRBV27 and J usage is TRBJ2-3; 10 positions agree with TRBD2. In germline, CDR1 is MNHEY, CDR2 SMNVEV (reference sequence). CDR3 size: 13 residues. J gave up 1 base and V 10 bases, and 2 bases lay outside the gene matches.

V and J are TRBV7-9 and TRBJ2-5; D assignment may be TRBD1 or TRBD2 (5 bases each). Looked up from germline, CDR1 is SEHNR and CDR2 is FQNEAQ (reference sequence). V dropped 5 bases and J dropped 5 bases, with 18 bases sitting between them. There are 15 residues in the CDR3. CDR3 nucleotides: TGTGCCAGCAGCAAACCGGGACCGCTTGGGGAGACCCAGTACTTC. Translated, it gives CASSKPGPLGETQYF.

The chain links TRBV5-1 to TRBJ2-3; TRBD2 agrees at 10 bases. The CDR3 is 16 residues long. CDR1 SGHRS and CDR2 YFSETQ come from the germline V gene. J gave up 2 bases and V 2 bases, and 5 bases lay outside the gene matches. The CDR3 is CASSFWTSGTTDTQYF. DNA for the CDR3: TGCGCCAGCAGCTTCTGGACTAGCGGAACCACAGATACGCAGTATTTT.

CDR3 sequence (DNA): TGTGCCTGGAGTGTCTCCCCAGGGCCCGATACGCAGTATTTT. This sequence encodes CAWSVSPGPDTQYF. The chain couples TRBV30 to TRBJ2-3, with D possibly being TRBD1 (5 bases). V was shortened by 0 bases and J by 6 bases, with 13 bases between the two germline ends. The CDR3 sequence is 14 residues long. Germline CDR1 is GTSNPN and CDR2 is SVGIG (reference sequence).

This CDR3 reads CASSVNRERGFYGYTF. The CDR3 nucleotides read TGTGCCAGCAGCGTAAACAGGGAACGAGGATTCTATGGCTACACCTTC. The chain carries TRBV9 and TRBJ1-2, with TRBD1 as a possible D gene (6 bases). Germline V gene data show CDR1 as SGDLS and CDR2 as YYNGEE. The CDR3 runs to 16 residues. The V gene lost 1 base and the J gene lost 4 bases, with 17 bases spanning the gap.

The chain employs TRBV19 and TRBJ2-5, with 9 positions matching TRBD1. The CDR3 loop spans 14 amino acids. Germline trimming cut 8 bases from V and 5 bases from J; bases unmatched to any gene: 9. Germline V gene lookup returns CDR1 LNHDA and CDR2 SQIVND (reference sequence). Here the CDR3 reads CASGDRANGETQYF. The CDR3 DNA follows: TGTGCCAGTGGGGACAGGGCGAACGGGGAGACCCAGTACTTC.

The chain couples TRBV28 to TRBJ1-2, with D tentatively TRBD1 (5 bases). Deletions cut 4 bases from V and 8 bases from J, with 14 bases between. Germline loops: CDR1 MDHEN, CDR2 SYDVKM. The CDR3 has 13 amino acids. DNA of the CDR3: TGTGCCAGCAGTTCCACAGGAAAGCGGGGCTACACCTTC. Translation: CASSSTGKRGYTF.

This chain connects TRBV14 to TRBJ1-2; D gene ambiguous. This CDR3 is built from 14 residues. V lost 3 bases, J lost 4 bases, and 12 bases lay in between. Per the germline V gene, CDR1 is SGHDN and CDR2 is FVKESK. In DNA form, the CDR3 reads TGTGCCAGCAGCCAGCTTTTCAGCCCCTATGGCTACACCTTC. Its protein is CASSQLFSPYGYTF.

V is TRBV28 and J is TRBJ2-1, with unresolved D. This CDR3 contains 15 residues. Trimming cost V 1 base and J 0 bases, with 7 bases left between them. The germline CDR1 and CDR2 sequences are MDHEN and SYDVKM. The CDR3 loop reads CASSLFAGSYNEQFF. Here the CDR3 DNA reads TGTGCCAGCAGTTTATTCGCAGGCTCCTACAATGAGCAGTTCTTC.

CDR3: CASELGGSYEQYF. The DNA for the CDR3 is TGTGCCAGCGAACTTGGGGGCAGCTACGAGCAGTACTTC. This rearrangement joins TRBV28 to TRBJ2-7; possible D gene TRBD1, 6 bases. Trimming removed 8 bases at V and 3 bases at J, with 14 bases between. Looked up from germline, CDR1 is MDHEN and CDR2 is SYDVKM. The CDR3 has 13 residues.

The rearrangement joins TRBV14 to TRBJ2-1; 9 bases match TRBD2. J lost 10 bases, V lost 3 bases, and 10 bases had no gene match. CDR1 and CDR2 (germline): SGHDN, FVKESK. The CDR3 consists of 15 residues. In DNA, the CDR3 is TGTGCCAGCAGCCATCGACTAGCGGCCTTCGCGGAGCAGTTCTTC. This translates into CASSHRLAAFAEQFF.

This chain joins TRBV9 and TRBJ2-3; possible D gene TRBD2, 5 bases. Germline CDR1 reads SGDLS; CDR2 reads YYNGEE. This CDR3 is 16 amino acids long. CDR3 protein: CASPPHCGSNTDTQYF. CDR3 DNA: TGTGCGTCTCCCCCCCATTGTGGGAGTAATACAGATACGCAGTATTTT.

The chain carries TRBV19 and TRBJ1-2, with 8 bases matching TRBD1. The CDR3 contains 15 residues. Germline V gives CDR1 LNHDA, CDR2 SQIVND (reference sequence). Germline trimming cut 6 bases from V and 4 bases from J; bases unmatched to any gene: 10. CDR3 sequence: CASRLDRGDSYGYTF. CDR3 sequence (DNA): TGTGCCAGTAGACTCGACAGGGGAGATAGCTATGGCTACACCTTC.